The rows below give T cell receptor beta chains drawn from one sample of a study of naive and memory T cell subsets. Via MiXCR, TCRdb re-called the UMI-ligation and nested PCR reads, giving one row per CDR3 protein. The table shows 150,000 or so distinct CDR3 sequences, with about 23% occurring only once. Sequencing was done on a sample of naive CD4+ T cells from blood. These receptors were collected from a human donor in good health. Both conserved end residues are part of each CDR3. D genes are given only for firm matches. Rows may omit the clone size; those that give it use once, few, many or a size class.

D	J	V	size	DNA	CDR3
TRBD2	TRBJ2-1	TRBV6-5	few	TGTGCCAGCAGTCGACTAGCGGGAGGAGGGAATGAGCAGTTCTTC	CASSRLAGGGNEQFF
TRBD2	TRBJ2-1	TRBV5-1	.	TGCGCCAGCAGCCGGGCAGGGCTAGCGGTATACAATGAGCAGTTCTTC	CASSRAGLAVYNEQFF
.	TRBJ1-2	TRBV29-1	.	TGCAGCGTTGAAGCGCGGCAGGCGTTAGCTAACTATGGCTACACCTTC	CSVEARQALANYGYTF
TRBD2	TRBJ2-7	TRBV25-1	.	TGTGCCACCGGTATAGCGGGGGCCGTTTTGAGGCAGTACTTC	CATGIAGAVLRQYF
TRBD2	TRBJ2-7	TRBV6-5	.	TGTGCCAGCAGTGGACTAGCGGGAGGGCCTGGGGAGCAGTACTTC	CASSGLAGGPGEQYF
.	TRBJ1-5	TRBV20-1	.	TGCAGTGCTAGTATTGGTGGAAATCAGCCCCAGCATTTT	CSASIGGNQPQHF
.	TRBJ2-3	TRBV4-1	once	TGCGCCAGCAGCCAAACCCCTTGGACCGCGGCAGATACGCAGTATTTT	CASSQTPWTAADTQYF
TRBD2	TRBJ2-2	TRBV12-3/TRBV12-4	many	TGTGCCAGCAGTCCGGGACTAGCGGGAGTTTACATCGGGGAGCTGTTTTTT	CASSPGLAGVYIGELFF
TRBD2	TRBJ2-1	TRBV4-2	many	TGTGCCAGCACACCAAGATTGCTAGCGGGAGTAGTCTACAATGAGCAGTTCTTC	CASTPRLLAGVVYNEQFF
.	TRBJ2-1	TRBV7-7	few	TGTGCTAGCAGCTTTTCCCTAGCCGGGGGTGAGCAGTTCTTC	CASSFSLAGGEQFF
.	TRBJ1-2	TRBV19	.	TGTGCCAGTAGTATGAGAGACCTCTATGGCTACACCTTC	CASSMRDLYGYTF
TRBD2	TRBJ2-7	TRBV28	many	TGTGCCAGCAGTGCTATAGCGGGAGACCCTCACGAGCAGTACTTC	CASSAIAGDPHEQYF
TRBD2	TRBJ2-2	TRBV7-6	few	TGTGCCAGCAGCAGAATAGCGGGAGGAGGCACCGGGGAGCTGTTTTTT	CASSRIAGGGTGELFF
TRBD2	TRBJ2-1	TRBV4-3	.	TGCGCCAGCAGCCAAGGACCTCCCACTAGCGGGAGTTTCAATGAGCAGTTCTTC	CASSQGPPTSGSFNEQFF
TRBD2	TRBJ2-1	TRBV6-5	once	TGTGCCAGCAGTTTAGGACTAGCGGGAGGCACGACCTACAATGGGCAGTTCTTC	CASSLGLAGGTTYNGQFF
.	TRBJ2-7	TRBV12-3/TRBV12-4	.	TGTGCCAGCAGTATGACAGTATCATCCTACGAGCAGTACTTC	CASSMTVSSYEQYF
TRBD2	TRBJ2-2	TRBV6-5	many	TGTGCCAGCAGTAATAGCGGGAGAGCGAACACCGGGGAGCTGTTTTTT	CASSNSGRANTGELFF
TRBD2	TRBJ2-7	TRBV6-2/TRBV6-3	.	TGTGCCAGCAGTTTGTTCTTGCGGACTAGCGGGAGGTACGAGCAGTACTTC	CASSLFLRTSGRYEQYF
.	TRBJ2-1	TRBV5-6	many	TGTGCCAGCAGCTCCAGGGTGGTGTCCTACAATGAGCAGTTCTTC	CASSSRVVSYNEQFF
.	TRBJ2-7	TRBV2	.	TGTGCCAGCAGTCCTAGACAGGTCTCCTACGAGCAGTACTTC	CASSPRQVSYEQYF
.	TRBJ2-5	TRBV4-1	.	TGCGCCAGCAGCCATCCCCAAGAGACCCAGTACTTC	CASSHPQETQYF
.	TRBJ2-7	TRBV5-4	.	TGTGCCAGCAGCTTGGCGGGGACTCCCCCCTACGAGCAGTACTTC	CASSLAGTPPYEQYF
TRBD2	TRBJ2-2	TRBV20-1	few	TGCAGTGCTAGAGAAAGTTTACAAGCGGGAGGGCTCACCGGGGAGCTGTTTTTT	CSARESLQAGGLTGELFF
.	TRBJ2-7	TRBV12-3/TRBV12-4	few	TGTGCCAGCAGTTTGACCCTAGTACACGAGCAGTACTTC	CASSLTLVHEQYF
TRBD1	TRBJ2-2	TRBV11-2	few	TGTGCCAGCAGCTGGACAGGGCGCACCGGGGAGCTGTTTTTT	CASSWTGRTGELFF
.	TRBJ2-5	TRBV28	.	TGTGCCAGCAGTTCCAGACAGGCGGGGACCCAGTACTTC	CASSSRQAGTQYF
.	TRBJ2-1	TRBV12-3/TRBV12-4	few	TGTGCCAGCAGTCGCCTTGGGGTAAAGCAGTTCTTC	CASSRLGVKQFF
TRBD1	TRBJ2-2	TRBV5-1	many	TGCGCCAGCAGCTTGACAGGGGCCGGGGAGCTGTTTTTT	CASSLTGAGELFF
.	TRBJ2-3	TRBV20-1	.	TGCAGTGCTAGTCCCCTGACTGGGAATACGCAGTATTTT	CSASPLTGNTQYF
TRBD2	TRBJ2-2	TRBV20-1	.	TGCAGTGCTAGGTCCGCACTAGCGGGAGGAACCGGGGAGCTGTTTTTT	CSARSALAGGTGELFF
.	TRBJ2-3	TRBV20-1	.	TGCAGTGCTAGAGAGGCCCCCGGCAGGCTAGGGACAGATACGCAGTATTTT	CSAREAPGRLGTDTQYF
.	TRBJ2-1	TRBV29-1	many	TGCAGCGTTGCCCAACTAGTTAATGAGCAGTTCTTC	CSVAQLVNEQFF
TRBD2	TRBJ2-5	TRBV11-2	many	TGTGCCAGCAGCTTCCTGAAGCGGGATTTAAGAGAGACCCAGTACTTC	CASSFLKRDLRETQYF
.	TRBJ2-1	TRBV6-1	many	TGTGCCAGCAGTTACGACCTGAAGGGTGAGCAGTTCTTC	CASSYDLKGEQFF
.	TRBJ1-5	TRBV28	.	TGTGCCACCGGGGAACTGAATCAGCCCCAGCATTTT	CATGELNQPQHF